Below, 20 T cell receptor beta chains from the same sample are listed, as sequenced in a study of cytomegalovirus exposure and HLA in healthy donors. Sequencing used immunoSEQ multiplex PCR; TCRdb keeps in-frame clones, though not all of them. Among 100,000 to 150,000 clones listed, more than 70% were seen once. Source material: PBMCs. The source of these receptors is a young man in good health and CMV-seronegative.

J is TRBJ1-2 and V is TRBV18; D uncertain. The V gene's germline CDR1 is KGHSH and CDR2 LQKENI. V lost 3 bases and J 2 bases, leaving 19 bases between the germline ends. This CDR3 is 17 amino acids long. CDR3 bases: TGTGCCAGCTCACCGAGGGAGGGCGCCCCCGCCAACTATGGCTACACCTTC. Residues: CASSPREGAPANYGYTF. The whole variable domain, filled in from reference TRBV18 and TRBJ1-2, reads NAGVMQNPRHLVRRRGQEARLRCSPMKGHSHVYWYRQLPEEGLKFMVYLQKENIIDESGMPKERFSAEFPKEGPSILRIQQVVRGDSAAYFCASSPREGAPANYGYTFGSGTRLTVV.

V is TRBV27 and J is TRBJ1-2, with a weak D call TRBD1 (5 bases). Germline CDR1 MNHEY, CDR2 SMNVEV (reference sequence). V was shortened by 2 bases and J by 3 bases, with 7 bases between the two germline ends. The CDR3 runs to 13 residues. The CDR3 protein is CASSLTGDYGYTF. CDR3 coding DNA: TGTGCCAGCAGTTTAACAGGAGACTATGGCTACACCTTC.

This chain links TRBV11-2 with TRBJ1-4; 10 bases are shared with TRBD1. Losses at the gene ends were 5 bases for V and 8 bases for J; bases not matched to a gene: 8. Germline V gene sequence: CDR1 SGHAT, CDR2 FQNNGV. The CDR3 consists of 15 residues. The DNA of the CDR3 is TGTGCCAGCAGCAAAAGTGGGACAGGGGACGAAAAACTGTTTTTT. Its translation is CASSKSGTGDEKLFF.

CDR3 in amino acids: CASPGLAGALSNEQFF. As DNA, the CDR3 is TGTGCCAGCCCCGGACTAGCGGGCGCACTATCCAATGAGCAGTTCTTC. V is TRBV7-9 and J is TRBJ2-1; 11 nucleotides match TRBD2. The CDR3 length is 16 residues. Germline V gene data show CDR1 as SEHNR and CDR2 as FQNEAQ (reference sequence). V dropped 8 bases and J dropped 6; count of bases not matched to a gene: 12.

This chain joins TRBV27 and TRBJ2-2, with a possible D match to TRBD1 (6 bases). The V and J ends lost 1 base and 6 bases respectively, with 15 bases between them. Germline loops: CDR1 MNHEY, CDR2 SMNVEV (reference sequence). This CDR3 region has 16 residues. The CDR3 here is CASSLYRSGAAGELFF. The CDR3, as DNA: TGTGCCAGCAGTTTATATAGATCAGGGGCCGCCGGGGAGCTGTTTTTT.

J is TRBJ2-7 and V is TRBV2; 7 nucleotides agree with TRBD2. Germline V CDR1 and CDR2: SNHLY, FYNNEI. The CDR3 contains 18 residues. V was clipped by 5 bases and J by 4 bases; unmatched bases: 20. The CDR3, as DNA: TGTGCCAGCAGTCAGCTGGACTCCGGGGGGATTTTAGTGTACGAGCAGTACTTC. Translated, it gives CASSQLDSGGILVYEQYF.

In nucleotides, the CDR3 is TGTGCCAGCAGCCCCGGGACAGGGGGCGCGAGGATCACCGGGGAGCTGTTTTTT. Translation gives CASSPGTGGARITGELFF. This chain uses TRBV11-2 with TRBJ2-2, with 12 positions matching TRBD1. The germline gives CDR1 SGHAT, CDR2 FQNNGV. This CDR3 comprises 18 residues. V shed 5 bases, J shed 4 bases, and the junction held 11 bases outside the gene matches.

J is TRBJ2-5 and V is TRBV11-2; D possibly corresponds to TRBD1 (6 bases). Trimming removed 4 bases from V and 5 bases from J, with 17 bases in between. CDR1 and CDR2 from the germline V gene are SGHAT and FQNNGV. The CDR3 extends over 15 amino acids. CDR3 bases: TGTGCCAGCAGCTCAGGGGAGAGTTGGGAGGAGACCCAGTACTTC. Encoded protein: CASSSGESWEETQYF. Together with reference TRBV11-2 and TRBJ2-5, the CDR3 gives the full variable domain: EAGVAQSPRYKIIEKRQSVAFWCNPISGHATLYWYQQILGQGPKLLIQFQNNGVVDDSQLPKDRFSAERLKGVDSTLKIQPAKLEDSAVYLCASSSGESWEETQYFGPGTRLLVL.

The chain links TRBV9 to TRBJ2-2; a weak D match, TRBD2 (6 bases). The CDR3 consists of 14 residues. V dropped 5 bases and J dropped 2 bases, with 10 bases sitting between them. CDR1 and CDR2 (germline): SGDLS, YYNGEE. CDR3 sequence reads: CASSGGPNTGELFF. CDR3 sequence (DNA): TGTGCCAGCAGTGGAGGGCCCAACACCGGGGAGCTGTTTTTT. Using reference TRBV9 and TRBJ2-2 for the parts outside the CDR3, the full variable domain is DSGVTQTPKHLITATGQRVTLRCSPRSGDLSVYWYQQSLDQGLQFLIQYYNGEERAKGNILERFSAQQFPDLHSELNLSSLELGDSALYFCASSGGPNTGELFFGEGSRLTVL.

The CDR3 is CASTATGLNYGYTF. The CDR3 bases are TGTGCCAGCACCGCCACAGGGTTAAATTATGGCTACACCTTC. The chain uses TRBV2 and TRBJ1-2; D possibly corresponds to TRBD1 (6 bases). The CDR3 extends over 14 amino acids. Germline CDR1 reads SNHLY; CDR2 reads FYNNEI. V lost 7 bases to trimming and J lost 5 bases, with 17 bases between them.

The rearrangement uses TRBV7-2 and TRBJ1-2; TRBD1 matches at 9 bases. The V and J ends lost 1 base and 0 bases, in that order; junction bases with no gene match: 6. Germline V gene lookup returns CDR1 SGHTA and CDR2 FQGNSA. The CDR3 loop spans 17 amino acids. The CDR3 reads CASSLDGTGRTNYGYTF. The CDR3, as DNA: TGTGCCAGCAGCTTAGACGGGACAGGGAGAACTAACTATGGCTACACCTTC.

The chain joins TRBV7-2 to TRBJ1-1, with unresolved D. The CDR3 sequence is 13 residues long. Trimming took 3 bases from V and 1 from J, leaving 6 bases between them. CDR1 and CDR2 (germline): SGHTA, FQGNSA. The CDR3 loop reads CASSFTRNTEAFF. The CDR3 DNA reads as TGTGCCAGCAGCTTTACTAGGAACACTGAAGCTTTCTTT.

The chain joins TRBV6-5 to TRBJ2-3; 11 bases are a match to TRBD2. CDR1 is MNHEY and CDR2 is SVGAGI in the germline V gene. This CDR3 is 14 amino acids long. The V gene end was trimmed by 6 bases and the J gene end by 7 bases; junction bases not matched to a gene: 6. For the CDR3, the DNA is TGTGCCAGCAGACGACTAGCGGGGAGGAATACGCAGTATTTT. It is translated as CASRRLAGRNTQYF.

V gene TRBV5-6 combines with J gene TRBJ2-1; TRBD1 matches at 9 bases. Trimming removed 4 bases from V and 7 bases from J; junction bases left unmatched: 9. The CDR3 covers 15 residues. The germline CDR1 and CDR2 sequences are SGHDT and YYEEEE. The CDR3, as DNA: TGTGCCAGCAGCCCCGAGGGACAGGGATGGAATGAGCAGTTCTTC. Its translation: CASSPEGQGWNEQFF.

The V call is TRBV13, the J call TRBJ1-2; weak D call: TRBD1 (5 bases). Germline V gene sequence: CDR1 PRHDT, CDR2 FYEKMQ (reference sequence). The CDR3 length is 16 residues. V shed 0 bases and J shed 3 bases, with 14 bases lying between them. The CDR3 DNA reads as TGTGCCAGCAGCTTAGGAAGGGTCAGGGCTTACTATGGCTACACCTTC. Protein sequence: CASSLGRVRAYYGYTF.

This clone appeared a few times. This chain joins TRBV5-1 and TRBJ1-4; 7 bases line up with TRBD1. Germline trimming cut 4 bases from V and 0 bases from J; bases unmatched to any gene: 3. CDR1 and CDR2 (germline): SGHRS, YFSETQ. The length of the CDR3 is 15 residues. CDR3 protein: CASSLGTATNEKLFF. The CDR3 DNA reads TGCGCCAGCAGCCTCGGGACAGCAACTAATGAAAAACTGTTTTTT.

As DNA, the CDR3 is TGTGCCAGCATGTCCCCCAGCGGTGGGGTCAATGAGCAGTTCTTC. It is translated as CASMSPSGGVNEQFF. The genes are TRBV6-5 and TRBJ2-1, with a possible D match to TRBD2 (5 bases). V shed 7 bases and J shed 6 bases, with 19 bases lying between them. This CDR3 has 15 residues. Germline loops: CDR1 MNHEY, CDR2 SVGAGI.

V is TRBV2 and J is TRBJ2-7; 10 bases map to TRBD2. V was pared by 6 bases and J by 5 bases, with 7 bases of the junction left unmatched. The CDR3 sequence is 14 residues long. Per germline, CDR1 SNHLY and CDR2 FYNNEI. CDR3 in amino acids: CASSGLAELDEQYF. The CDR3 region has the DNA TGTGCCAGCAGCGGACTAGCGGAGTTAGACGAGCAGTACTTC.

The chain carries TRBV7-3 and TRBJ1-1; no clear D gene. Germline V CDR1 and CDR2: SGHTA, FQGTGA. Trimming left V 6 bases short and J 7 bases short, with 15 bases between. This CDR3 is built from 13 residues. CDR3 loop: CASREAARYEAFF. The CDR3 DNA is TGTGCCAGCAGGGAGGCCGCGAGATATGAAGCTTTCTTT. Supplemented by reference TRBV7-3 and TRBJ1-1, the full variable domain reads GAGVSQTPSNKVTEKGKYVELRCDPISGHTALYWYRQSLGQGPEFLIYFQGTGAADDSGLPNDRFFAVRPEGSVSTLKIQRTERGDSAVYLCASREAARYEAFFGQGTRLTVV.

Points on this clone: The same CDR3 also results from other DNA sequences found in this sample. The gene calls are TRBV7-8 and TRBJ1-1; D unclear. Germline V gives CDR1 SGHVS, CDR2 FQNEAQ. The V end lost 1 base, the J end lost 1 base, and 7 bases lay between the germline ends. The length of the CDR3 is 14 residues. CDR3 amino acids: CASSLVGGNTEAFF. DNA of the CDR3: TGTGCCAGCAGCTTAGTTGGCGGGAACACTGAAGCTTTCTTT.